In its sample, the clone carrying this T cell receptor beta chain was seen a few times. Its antigen remains unidentified. Germline CDR1 is DFQATT and CDR2 is SNEGSKA (reference sequence). With 5 bases clipped from V and 9 bases from J, the junction kept 12 bases outside the gene matches. The CDR3 totals 14 residues. This sample stems from a study of T-cell memory formation after mild COVID-19. Findings and caveats of the study: Pre-infection memory held some responding clones, suggesting pre-existing cross-reactive T cells responded.

A 5'RACE reaction primed in the constant segment made cDNA libraries of TCR alpha and TCR beta, and these carried sample barcodes and UMIs. TCRdb reanalysed the 5' RACE reads using MiXCR and keeps one entry per CDR3 protein. The sample records some 88,000 distinct CDR3 sequences, nearly 25% being singletons. Input material: PBMCs or a T cell subset sorted from them (not recorded which). The chain links TRBV20-1 to TRBJ2-5; TRBD2 agrees at 10 bases. The receptor's source is a man aged 18 to 35 who had mild COVID-19 (a few samples of this study predate the infection). Cell type and time point are not known. CDR3 sequence: CSARSGGAFGPQYF. CDR3 sequence (DNA): TGCAGTGCTCGGAGCGGGGGGGCTTTTGGGCCCCAGTACTTC.